This T cell receptor beta chain was captured by sequencing in a study of blood T cell repertoires in COVID-19. Study as a whole: In each case, the material was cDNA or gDNA derived from T cells, B-cell-depleted T cells, or PBMCs.

This CDR3 region has 17 residues. V was clipped by 3 bases and J by 0 bases, with 18 bases between them. Germline CDR1 SGHAT, CDR2 FQNNGV. The assay was immunoSEQ multiplex PCR, and TCRdb's table has in-frame clones only and misses some. The profile shows roughly 40,000 clones, under 80% of them singletons. This clonotype originated in a man older than 75 with acute or convalescent COVID-19. This chain links TRBV11-2 with TRBJ2-7, with D possibly being TRBD2 (5 bases). Material for sequencing was peripheral blood. The CDR3 loop is CASSFSSGPSSSYEQYF. The DNA of the CDR3 is TGTGCCAGCAGCTTTTCATCCGGGCCTAGCTCCTCCTACGAGCAGTACTTC.